These 9 T cell receptor beta chains came from one sample sequenced in a study of CD8 T cells in ankylosing spondylitis. MiXCR, run by TCRdb on the 5' RACE reads, gives a single entry per CDR3 protein. The sample lists 100,000 to 150,000 distinct CDR3 sequences, more than 9.5% occurring once. Sequenced material: blood, either unsorted or a sorted T cell fraction (not recorded which). These receptors all come from a female donor with ankylosing spondylitis or in good health (not recorded which).

This clonotype was counted at least ten times. V is TRBV7-9 and J is TRBJ1-6, with D maybe TRBD1 (5 bases). Germline lookup yields CDR1 SEHNR and CDR2 FQNEAQ (reference sequence). Trimming took 1 base from V and 5 from J, leaving 6 bases between them. The CDR3 is made up of 14 amino acids. As DNA, the CDR3 is TGTGCCAGCAGCTTAGTAGGGGATAATTCACCCCTCCACTTT. Protein product: CASSLVGDNSPLHF.

This clonotype was seen many times. The chain couples TRBV10-2 to TRBJ2-2, with D possibly being TRBD1 (6 bases). V was trimmed by 6 bases and J by 5 bases, leaving 13 bases between them. Germline CDR1 is WSHSY and CDR2 is SAAADI. The length of the CDR3 is 14 residues. CDR3 bases: TGCGCCAGCAGAACAGGGCTAGGAACCGGGGAGCTGTTTTTT. As protein: CASRTGLGTGELFF.

This clonotype has a count of ten or more. The rearrangement links TRBV6-1 to TRBJ1-1, with a tentative D call TRBD1 (5 bases). V was pared by 6 bases and J by 1 base, with 15 bases between. CDR1 and CDR2 from the germline V gene are MNHNS and SASEGT. The CDR3 is made up of 15 amino acids. DNA of the CDR3: TGTGCCAGCAGCCCCCTCTCAGGGAAGAACACTGAAGCTTTCTTT. Its protein is CASSPLSGKNTEAFF.

Many counts were recorded for this clonotype. The chain employs TRBV7-9 and TRBJ1-1, with D perhaps TRBD1 (5 bases). CDR3 length: 17 residues. Trimming took 5 bases from V and 2 from J, leaving 21 bases between them. Germline loops: CDR1 SEHNR, CDR2 FQNEAQ (reference sequence). CDR3: CASSRPLGMTANTEAFF. CDR3 nucleotide sequence: TGTGCCAGCAGCCGCCCCCTCGGGATGACAGCTAACACTGAAGCTTTCTTT.

To note about this clonotype: A read error may explain this, as a much larger clone is one base away. V usage is TRBV12-2 and J usage is TRBJ1-6. TRBV12-2 is tagged as a pseudogene. This CDR3 is built from 17 residues. The CDR3 bases are TGTGCAAGTCGCCCAGGAGGGGTAGGCTCCTATAATTCACCCCTCCACTTT. Encoded protein: CASRPGGVGSYNSPLHF.

This clonotype occurred many times. This sequence joins TRBV20-1 and TRBJ1-1, with 9 positions matching TRBD1. Per the germline V gene, CDR1 is DFQATT and CDR2 is SNEGSKA (reference sequence). This CDR3 region has 14 residues. Trimming cost V 1 base and J 5 bases; bases outside gene matches: 5. The CDR3 reads CSARVGQGVTEAFF. The CDR3 DNA sequence: TGCAGTGCTAGAGTGGGACAGGGTGTGACTGAAGCTTTCTTT.

This clonotype was counted ten times or more. CDR3 in amino acids: CASSQWGGLAGQEQYF. CDR3 nucleotide sequence: TGTGCCAGCAGCCAATGGGGGGGACTAGCGGGCCAAGAGCAGTACTTC. The rearrangement joins TRBV3-1 to TRBJ2-7; TRBD2 matches 12 bases. With V trimmed by 2 bases and J by 7 bases, 9 bases remained unmatched. Germline V gives CDR1 LGHDT, CDR2 YNNKEL (reference sequence). The CDR3 runs 16 residues.

This clonotype was observed at least ten times. V usage is TRBV5-1 and J usage is TRBJ2-2; D possibly matches TRBD1 or TRBD2 (5 bases each). V lost 4 bases and J 9 bases, leaving 16 bases between the germline ends. CDR1 and CDR2 from the germline V gene are SGHRS and YFSETQ. The CDR3 totals 14 residues. The CDR3 spells CASSPGSLSWELFF. The CDR3 bases are TGCGCCAGCAGCCCAGGGAGTCTGTCGTGGGAGCTGTTTTTT.

V and J are TRBV5-1 and TRBJ1-6, with 7 bases that match TRBD1. The trim removed 4 bases at V and 9 bases at J, leaving 13 bases unmatched. The germline CDR1 and CDR2 sequences are SGHRS and YFSETQ. The CDR3 has 16 residues. As DNA, the CDR3 is TGCGCCAGCAGCGAGGGACAGACACTCTATGGTTCACCCCTCCACTTT. It encodes CASSEGQTLYGSPLHF.